This is a list of T cell receptor beta chains from one sample in a study of OX40 agonist ivuxolimab in advanced cancers. Measured with immunoSEQ multiplex PCR; TCRdb has only the in-frame clones, and not every one. The data show tens of thousands of clones, roughly 80% seen once. The material was CD4+ or CD8+ T cells sorted from blood, obtained in a trial of the OX40 agonist ivuxolimab. All receptors come from an adult with an advanced solid tumor such as melanoma, head and neck, liver or kidney cancer. Both conserved end residues are part of each CDR3. D genes are given only for firm matches. Some rows have no size entry. The others give once, few or many, or a class for an expanded clone.

d_call,clone_size,v_call,j_call,cdr3_aa,cdr3_nt
-,-,TRBV5-1,TRBJ2-3,CASSLAGGYTDTQYF,TGCGCCAGCAGCTTGGCTGGGGGCTACACAGATACGCAGTATTTT
-,-,TRBV28,TRBJ1-4,CAGGGKYEKLFF,TGTGCCGGGGGAGGGAAATACGAAAAACTGTTTTTT
-,-,TRBV5-5,TRBJ1-3,CASSVSGVSGNTIYF,TGTGCCAGCAGCGTTTCGGGGGTCTCTGGAAACACCATATATTTT
-,-,TRBV6-6,TRBJ2-6,CASSYGGTGANVLTF,TGTGCCAGCAGTTACGGCGGGACTGGGGCCAACGTCCTGACTTTC
TRBD2,few,TRBV4-2,TRBJ2-3,CASSQSGGTDTQYF,TGTGCCAGCAGCCAAAGCGGGGGAACAGATACGCAGTATTTT
-,-,TRBV4-1,TRBJ2-1,CASSHGGQSYNEQFF,TGCGCCAGCAGCCATGGGGGGCAGTCCTACAATGAGCAGTTCTTC
-,few,TRBV6-6,TRBJ1-4,CASSWGFNEKLFF,TGTGCCAGCAGTTGGGGTTTTAATGAAAAACTGTTTTTT
-,once,TRBV7-6,TRBJ1-6,CASSLGASSYNSPLHF,TGTGCCAGCAGCCTGGGAGCGAGCTCCTATAATTCACCCCTCCACTTT
-,-,TRBV27,TRBJ1-1,CASSLYRGPEAFF,TGTGCCAGCAGTTTATACCGCGGGCCTGAAGCTTTCTTT
TRBD1,once,TRBV23-1,TRBJ2-2,CASSWEGTGVPGELFF,TGCGCCAGCAGTTGGGAGGGGACAGGGGTCCCCGGGGAGCTGTTTTTT
-,-,TRBV28,TRBJ1-1,CASTPGDTEAFF,TGTGCCAGCACCCCGGGGGACACTGAAGCTTTCTTT
-,-,TRBV7-9,TRBJ2-5,CASSLEAGARETQYF,TGTGCCAGCAGCTTAGAGGCGGGGGCGCGGGAGACCCAGTACTTC
-,-,TRBV2,TRBJ2-6,CASSDRSGANVLTF,TGTGCCAGCAGTGACCGCTCTGGGGCCAACGTCCTGACTTTC
-,-,TRBV5-1,TRBJ2-5,CASSLAETQYF,TGCGCCAGCAGCTTGGCCGAGACCCAGTACTTC
TRBD2,-,TRBV5-4,TRBJ2-1,CASSVGLAGGVNEQFF,TGTGCCAGCAGCGTGGGACTAGCGGGGGGGGTAAATGAGCAGTTCTTC
-,once,TRBV4-3,TRBJ1-2,CASSQDATGMIYGYTF,TGCGCCAGCAGCCAAGATGCAACAGGGATGATCTATGGCTACACCTTC
TRBD1,-,TRBV27,TRBJ2-7,CASRPTGGYEQYF,TGTGCCAGCAGACCCACAGGGGGCTACGAGCAGTACTTC
-,-,TRBV10-1,TRBJ2-7,CASIRPVPYEQYF,TGCGCCAGCATCCGGCCCGTCCCCTACGAGCAGTACTTC
-,once,TRBV11-3,TRBJ1-3,CASSLLRDPGVEGNTIYF,TGTGCCAGCAGCTTATTGAGGGACCCAGGGGTAGAAGGAAACACCATATATTTT
TRBD2,-,TRBV5-1,TRBJ2-3,CASSWAGGTDTQYF,TGCGCCAGCAGCTGGGCGGGGGGCACAGATACGCAGTATTTT
-,-,TRBV30,TRBJ2-2,CAWSVRHGTITGELFF,TGTGCCTGGAGTGTAAGGCACGGGACGATCACCGGGGAGCTGTTTTTT
-,few,TRBV27,TRBJ2-7,CASSLWADYEQYF,TGTGCCAGCAGTTTATGGGCAGACTACGAGCAGTACTTC
TRBD2,-,TRBV2,TRBJ2-4,CASSLTPGLAGAPNIQYF,TGTGCCAGCAGCCTCACCCCAGGACTAGCGGGGGCCCCAAACATTCAGTACTTC
TRBD1,-,TRBV18,TRBJ1-1,CASSQGGMNTEAFF,TGTGCCAGCTCACAAGGGGGCATGAACACTGAAGCTTTCTTT
TRBD2,few,TRBV6-5,TRBJ2-1,CASSFRLAGTYNEQFF,TGTGCCAGCAGTTTCCGACTAGCGGGTACCTACAATGAGCAGTTCTTC
-,-,TRBV7-9,TRBJ2-1,CASSPGPGLTLNEQFF,TGTGCCAGCAGCCCGGGGCCGGGACTCACCTTAAATGAGCAGTTCTTC
TRBD1,-,TRBV19,TRBJ1-1,CASSRGQMNTEAFF,TGTGCCAGTAGCCGGGGACAGATGAACACTGAAGCTTTCTTT
-,-,TRBV29-1,TRBJ2-3,CSATPGSTDTQYF,TGCAGCGCTACACCGGGAAGCACAGATACGCAGTATTTT
TRBD1,once,TRBV18,TRBJ1-2,CASSPDRGDYGYTF,TGTGCCAGCTCACCGGACAGGGGGGACTATGGCTACACCTTC
TRBD2,-,TRBV4-1,TRBJ2-5,CASSRKREGGRTQYF,TGCGCCAGCAGCCGAAAACGGGAGGGGGGCAGGACCCAGTACTTC
-,few,TRBV5-1,TRBJ2-1,CASSLFPDSTYNEQFF,TGCGCCAGCAGCCTTTTTCCAGACTCTACCTACAATGAGCAGTTCTTC
TRBD1,-,TRBV7-6,TRBJ2-6,CASSRTGSGANVLTF,TGTGCCAGCAGCCGGACAGGCTCTGGGGCCAACGTCCTGACTTTC
-,-,TRBV18,TRBJ2-3,CASSPNSGSTDTQYF,TGTGCCAGCTCACCAAACTCAGGGAGCACAGATACGCAGTATTTT
TRBD1,-,TRBV7-9,TRBJ1-4,CASSLGPGGDEKLFF,TGTGCCAGCAGCCTCGGGCCAGGGGGAGATGAAAAACTGTTTTTT
-,-,TRBV6-9,TRBJ1-2,CASIFYGYTF,TGTGCCAGCATATTCTATGGCTACACCTTC
-,-,TRBV5-8,TRBJ2-5,CASSLGEFGWKTQYF,TGTGCCAGCAGCTTGGGGGAGTTTGGGTGGAAGACCCAGTACTTC
-,-,TRBV19,TRBJ2-3,CASRRQVFTDTQYF,TGTGCCAGTAGACGACAGGTTTTCACAGATACGCAGTATTTT
-,-,TRBV9,TRBJ1-2,CASSGTARGYTF,TGTGCCAGCAGTGGGACTGCCAGGGGCTACACCTTC
-,few,TRBV10-2,TRBJ1-1,CASQQGLATEAFF,TGCGCCAGTCAGCAAGGATTGGCCACTGAAGCTTTCTTT
TRBD1,-,TRBV27,TRBJ2-5,CASSLWTGSETQYF,TGTGCCAGCAGTCTCTGGACAGGGTCAGAGACCCAGTACTTC
-,-,TRBV7-3,TRBJ2-3,CASSLIGGTDTQYF,TGTGCCAGCAGCTTAATCGGGGGCACAGATACGCAGTATTTT
-,-,TRBV5-4,TRBJ2-3,CASSLRTGEGDTQYF,TGTGCCAGCAGCTTAAGGACTGGGGAAGGAGATACGCAGTATTTT
-,few,TRBV29-1,TRBJ2-1,CSVERHNEQFF,TGCAGCGTCGAGCGCCACAATGAGCAGTTCTTC
TRBD1,once,TRBV6-6,TRBJ1-1,CASSHTRTGLNTEAFF,TGTGCCAGCAGCCACACGAGGACAGGGCTGAACACTGAAGCTTTCTTT
-,-,TRBV2,TRBJ1-2,CASSKPGSSNYGYTF,TGTGCCAGCAGTAAACCAGGATCTTCTAACTATGGCTACACCTTC